The rows below give T cell receptor beta chains drawn from one sample of a study of vaccination and CD4 T cells after COVID-19. TCRdb called the PCR reads again in MiXCR, with one record for every CDR3 protein. In the table there are about 7,000 distinct CDR3 sequences, 53% of which are singletons. Antigen specificity for these receptors is unknown. Sample: CD4+ T cells from blood, cultured in vitro. The receptors derive from a human donor in good health. Both conserved end residues are trimmed from each CDR3.

v_call cdr3_aa
TRBV6-1 ASRPPGQANYGYT
TRBV30 AWSVRGREQF
TRBV19 ASSIRTGKGSYT
TRBV7-2 ASSPPGGWETQY
TRBV6-1 ASSNEHVHQGAF
TRBV5-8 ASSLGDVWKGSAYEQY
TRBV10-2 ASSAQELQPQH
TRBV6-1 ASSPGLAGGPGYEQY
TRBV5-4 ASSLGGSYNSPLH
TRBV6-5 ASSYGGVSGKETQY
TRBV6-5 ASSSPKRADYGYT
TRBV5-4 ASSFHNGGYT
TRBV19 ASSMVWTGNQPQH
TRBV20-1 GAPGLAGGAKNIQY
TRBV20-1 SARGGPDTDTQY
TRBV10-3 AIRLTRTGGVYGYT
TRBV20-1 SARGGGTEAF
TRBV20-1 SAETGSGQPQH
TRBV7-2 ASSLALGGLYEQY
TRBV20-1 SARRTSGTEETQY
TRBV20-1 SARDTTLGGARYEQY
TRBV12-3/TRBV12-4 VSSFRGPDQPQH
TRBV28 ASSYEGARGYT
TRBV6-1 ASRDLGGAGSKNIQY
TRBV20-1 SVPTPGASAEAF
TRBV20-1 SARPGKNTGELF
TRBV7-2 ASSLGVPGTSGRAWETQY
TRBV20-1 SARVAWGPNSPLH
TRBV11-2 ASSRTQGAGSNQPQH
TRBV6-1 ASSEAPGGVTDTQY
TRBV5-6 ASSFGTSSTTGGYT